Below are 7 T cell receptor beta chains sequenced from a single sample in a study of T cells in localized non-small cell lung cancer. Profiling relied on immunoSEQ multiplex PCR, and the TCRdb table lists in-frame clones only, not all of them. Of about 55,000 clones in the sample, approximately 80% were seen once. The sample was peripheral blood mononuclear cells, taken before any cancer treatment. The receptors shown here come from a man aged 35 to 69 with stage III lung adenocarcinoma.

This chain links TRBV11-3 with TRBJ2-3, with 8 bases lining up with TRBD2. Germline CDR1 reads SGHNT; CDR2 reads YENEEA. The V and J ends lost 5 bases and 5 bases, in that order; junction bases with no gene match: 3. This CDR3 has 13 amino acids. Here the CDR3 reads CASSPGGGDTQYF. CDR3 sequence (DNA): TGTGCCAGCAGCCCCGGGGGGGGAGATACGCAGTATTTT.

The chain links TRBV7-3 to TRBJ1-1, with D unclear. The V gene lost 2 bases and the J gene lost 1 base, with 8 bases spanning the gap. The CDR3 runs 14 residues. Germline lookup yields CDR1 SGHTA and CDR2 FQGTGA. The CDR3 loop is CASSLEGSNTEAFF. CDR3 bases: TGTGCCAGCAGCTTAGAGGGCTCGAACACTGAAGCTTTCTTT.

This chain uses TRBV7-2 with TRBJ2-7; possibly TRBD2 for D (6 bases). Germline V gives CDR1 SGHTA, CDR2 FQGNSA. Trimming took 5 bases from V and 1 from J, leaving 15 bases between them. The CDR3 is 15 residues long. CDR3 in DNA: TGTGCCAGCAGCCCCCAGCCGGGACTTTCCTACGAGCAGTACTTC. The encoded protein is CASSPQPGLSYEQYF.

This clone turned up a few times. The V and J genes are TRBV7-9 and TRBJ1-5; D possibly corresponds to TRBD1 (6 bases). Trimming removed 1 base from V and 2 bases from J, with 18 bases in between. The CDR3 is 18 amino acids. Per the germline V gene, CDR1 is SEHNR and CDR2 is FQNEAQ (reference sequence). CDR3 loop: CASSLGGGGAIGNQPQHF. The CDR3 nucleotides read TGTGCCAGCAGCTTAGGAGGGGGGGGTGCCATAGGCAATCAGCCCCAGCATTTT.

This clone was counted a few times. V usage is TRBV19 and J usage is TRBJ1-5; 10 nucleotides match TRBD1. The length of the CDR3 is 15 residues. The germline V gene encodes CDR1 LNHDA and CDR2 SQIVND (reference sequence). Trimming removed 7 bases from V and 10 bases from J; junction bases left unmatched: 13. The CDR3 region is CASTSRGQGLGPQHF. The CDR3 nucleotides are TGTGCCAGTACTTCAAGGGGACAGGGGCTAGGACCCCAGCATTTT. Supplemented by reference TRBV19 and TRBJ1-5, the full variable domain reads DGGITQSPKYLFRKEGQNVTLSCEQNLNHDAMYWYRQDPGQGLRLIYYSQIVNDFQKGDIAEGYSVSREKKESFPLTVTSAQKNPTAFYLCASTSRGQGLGPQHFGDGTRLSIL.

CDR3 region: CASSLGDRGLGGTDTQYF. As DNA, the CDR3 is TGCGCCAGCAGCTTAGGGGACAGGGGGCTAGGAGGCACAGATACGCAGTATTTT. This chain connects TRBV5-1 to TRBJ2-3; the match to TRBD1 covers 12 bases. Looked up from germline, CDR1 is SGHRS and CDR2 is YFSETQ. This CDR3 has 18 amino acids. Trimming cost V 2 bases and J 1 base; bases outside gene matches: 8.

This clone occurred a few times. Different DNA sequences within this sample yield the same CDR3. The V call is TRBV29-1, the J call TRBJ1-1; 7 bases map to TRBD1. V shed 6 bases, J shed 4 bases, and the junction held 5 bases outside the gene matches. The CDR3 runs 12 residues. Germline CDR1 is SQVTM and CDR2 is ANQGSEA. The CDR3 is CSVDRAGTEAFF. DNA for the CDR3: TGCAGCGTCGACAGGGCGGGCACTGAAGCTTTCTTT.